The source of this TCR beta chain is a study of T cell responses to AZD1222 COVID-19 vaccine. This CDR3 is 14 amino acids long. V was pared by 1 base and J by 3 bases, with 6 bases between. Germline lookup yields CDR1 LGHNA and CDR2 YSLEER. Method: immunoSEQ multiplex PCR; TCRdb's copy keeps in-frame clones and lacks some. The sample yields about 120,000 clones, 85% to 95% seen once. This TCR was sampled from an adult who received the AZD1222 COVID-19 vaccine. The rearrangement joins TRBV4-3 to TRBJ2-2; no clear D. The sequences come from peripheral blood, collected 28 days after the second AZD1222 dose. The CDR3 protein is CASSQVLDTGELFF. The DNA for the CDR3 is TGCGCCAGCAGCCAAGTGTTGGACACCGGGGAGCTGTTTTTT.